This TCR beta chain stems from a study of OX40 agonist ivuxolimab in advanced cancers. For the study at large: Patients were infused with ivuxolimab every 2 weeks at 0.01 to 10 mg/kg. Aged roughly 23 to 80 with a mean of roughly 65 years, they were around 85% male.

The repertoire was sequenced with immunoSEQ multiplex PCR; TCRdb's copy has only in-frame clones and lacks some. Of 100,000 or so clones listed, roughly 90% are singletons. Patients were excluded for autoimmune disease history or systemic immunosuppression. The sequence was obtained from an adult with an advanced solid tumor such as melanoma, head and neck, liver or kidney cancer. This specimen consisted of CD4+ or CD8+ T cells sorted from blood, obtained in a trial of the OX40 agonist ivuxolimab.

CDR3 loop: CASSATTSDSPNIQYF. CDR3 DNA: TGTGCCAGCAGTGCCACCACTAGCGACTCCCCGAACATTCAGTACTTC. The J gene is TRBJ2-4, the V gene TRBV2; TRBD2 aligns across 7 bases. Trimming removed 4 bases from V and 7 bases from J; junction bases left unmatched: 13. CDR3 length equals 16 residues. Per the germline V gene, CDR1 is SNHLY and CDR2 is FYNNEI.